This T cell receptor beta chain came from a study of technical replicates of blood from a few donors. The data were produced by immunoSEQ multiplex PCR, yet TCRdb's version contains in-frame clones alone and is incomplete. The table includes 80,000 to 95,000 clones, approximately 96% detected once. Sequenced: T cells isolated from PBMCs. The TCR was taken from a human donor in good health.

CDR3 in amino acids: CASSGTGWDRGTDTQYF. DNA for the CDR3: TGTGCCAGCAGCGGGACCGGCTGGGACAGGGGCACAGATACGCAGTATTTT. This chain uses TRBV11-3 with TRBJ2-3, with TRBD1 identical over 9 bases. The germline gives CDR1 SGHNT, CDR2 YENEEA. The V gene end was trimmed by 5 bases and the J gene end by 1 base; junction bases not matched to a gene: 10. CDR3 length equals 17 residues.